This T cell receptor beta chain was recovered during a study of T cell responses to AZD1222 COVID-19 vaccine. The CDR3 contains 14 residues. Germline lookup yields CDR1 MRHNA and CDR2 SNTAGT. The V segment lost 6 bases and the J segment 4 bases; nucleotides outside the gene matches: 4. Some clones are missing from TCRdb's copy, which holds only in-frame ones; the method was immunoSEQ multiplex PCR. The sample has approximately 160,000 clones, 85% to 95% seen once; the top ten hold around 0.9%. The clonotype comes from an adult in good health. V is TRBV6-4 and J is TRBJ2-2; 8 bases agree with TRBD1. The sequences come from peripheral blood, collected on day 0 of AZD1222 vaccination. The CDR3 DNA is TGTGCCAGCAGAGGACAGGGAGGCACCGGGGAGCTGTTTTTT. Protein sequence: CASRGQGGTGELFF.